This is a list of T cell receptor beta chains from one sample in a study of T-cell reconstitution after alpha-beta-depleted transplantation in children. TCRdb analysed the PCR reads with MiXCR anew, one entry per CDR3 protein. The sample contains approximately 520,000 distinct CDR3 sequences, approximately 10% of which appear only once. The source was PBMCs, mostly from graft donor cells, collected 180 days after TCRalphabeta/CD19-depleted stem cell transplant. The receptors come from a female patient aged 2 to 10 who had a stem cell transplant for aplastic anemia, so the T cells may come from the graft donor. CDR3s include the opening cysteine and the closing phenylalanine or tryptophan. A D gene is named only where the DNA matches it firmly. Clone sizes are given selectively: once, few, many, or a class where the clone is expanded.

V	D	size	J	DNA	CDR3
TRBV20-1	TRBD2	NA	TRBJ2-1	TGCAGTGCTAGAGTTCATAGCGGGAGGGCCTCCTACAATGAGCAGTTCTTC	CSARVHSGRASYNEQFF
TRBV27	TRBD1	few	TRBJ1-1	TGTGCCAGCAGTTACCCAGGGGGCACTGAAGCTTTCTTT	CASSYPGGTEAFF
TRBV4-2	TRBD1	NA	TRBJ2-2	TGTGCCAGCAGCCTCCTCGACAGGGGACGCACCGGGGAGCTGTTTTTT	CASSLLDRGRTGELFF
TRBV6-2/TRBV6-3	TRBD1	few	TRBJ2-7	TGTGCCAGCAGTTACTCAACGTCCGGGACAGGCACCTACGAGCAGTACTTC	CASSYSTSGTGTYEQYF
TRBV15	NA	few	TRBJ1-4	TGTGCCACCAGCAGAGTCCTACAGGGACCTAATGAAAAACTGTTTTTT	CATSRVLQGPNEKLFF
TRBV28	NA	many	TRBJ2-2	TGTGCCAGCAGTACCCTATTTACCGGGGAGCTGTTTTTT	CASSTLFTGELFF
TRBV5-1	NA	few	TRBJ2-5	TGCGCCAGCAGCCGGGGGACGGCGGTGTACCAAGAGACCCAGTACTTC	CASSRGTAVYQETQYF
TRBV7-9	NA	few	TRBJ1-2	TGTGCCAGCAGCCATTCAGGGGACCCCGAGGACTATGGCTACACCTTC	CASSHSGDPEDYGYTF
TRBV5-1	TRBD1	few	TRBJ1-6	TGCGCCAGCAGCTCACCGGGACAGGCGGCACCCCTCCACTTT	CASSSPGQAAPLHF
TRBV5-1	NA	NA	TRBJ2-1	TGCGCCAGCAGCTTGGGTAGCGTTGCGTACCGATACAATGAGCAGTTCTTC	CASSLGSVAYRYNEQFF
TRBV28	NA	few	TRBJ2-5	TGTGCCAGCAGTTTAGTACTAGGGGGGACCCAGTACTTC	CASSLVLGGTQYF
TRBV12-3/TRBV12-4	NA	NA	TRBJ2-2	TGTGCCAGCAGCCCACGGGCAGCCGGCGGGGAGCTGTTTTTT	CASSPRAAGGELFF
TRBV4-3	NA	NA	TRBJ2-2	TGCGCCAGCAGCCAAGATGTACGTGAGAGTAGAACCGGGGAGCTGTTTTTT	CASSQDVRESRTGELFF
TRBV4-3	TRBD1	few	TRBJ1-1	TGCGCCAGCAGCCAAGTCGGGACAGGGGGCGACACTGAAGCTTTCTTT	CASSQVGTGGDTEAFF
TRBV6-1	NA	NA	TRBJ2-2	TGTGCCAGCAGTGCCCGCCTGGGGAACACCGGGGAGCTGTTTTTT	CASSARLGNTGELFF
TRBV27	NA	NA	TRBJ1-4	TGTGCCAGCAGTTTACGGGAGGTCCTTAATGAAAAACTGTTTTTT	CASSLREVLNEKLFF
TRBV5-1	TRBD2	many	TRBJ2-1	TGCGCCAGCAGCTTGGGACTAGCGGGAGACGAGCAGTTCTTC	CASSLGLAGDEQFF
TRBV20-1	TRBD2	NA	TRBJ2-7	TGCAGTGCTCCGTTAGCGGGTTGGGCCTACGAGCAGTACTTC	CSAPLAGWAYEQYF
TRBV4-3	TRBD2	NA	TRBJ2-3	TGCGCCAGCAGCCAAGCCCATCCTAGCGGGGGTAGCACAGATACGCAGTATTTT	CASSQAHPSGGSTDTQYF
TRBV11-2	NA	NA	TRBJ2-1	TGTGCCAGCCGACCGCCCGAACGGCTAGATCCGCTCCTATGGGTGTACAATGAGCAGTTCTTC	CASRPPERLDPLLWVYNEQFF
TRBV12-3/TRBV12-4	NA	NA	TRBJ1-4	TGTGCCAGCAGTCCTCACAGGGATCCAACTAATGAAAAACTGTTTTTT	CASSPHRDPTNEKLFF
TRBV6-1	TRBD1	NA	TRBJ2-6	TGTGCCAGCAGAAGGGCCGGGACAGCTAGCTCTGGGGCCAACGTCCTGACTTTC	CASRRAGTASSGANVLTF
TRBV4-3	TRBD2	few	TRBJ2-1	TGCGCCAGCAGCCAAGGACTAGCGGGATTGGGGAATGAGCAGTTCTTC	CASSQGLAGLGNEQFF
TRBV7-2	NA	NA	TRBJ1-3	TGTGCCAGCAGCTCCCGCCCATTAGACAGTTCTGGAAACACCATATATTTT	CASSSRPLDSSGNTIYF
TRBV28	TRBD1	NA	TRBJ2-5	TGTGCCAGCAGTTCGAATCCGGGACAGGGTGTAGAGACCCAGTACTTC	CASSSNPGQGVETQYF
TRBV5-1	NA	many	TRBJ2-3	TGCGCCAGCAGAGCCGTAACAGGGCTCACAGATACGCAGTATTTT	CASRAVTGLTDTQYF
TRBV7-2	NA	few	TRBJ1-6	TGTGCCAGCCAAAACTCTCCTGGGATTTCACCCCTCCACTTT	CASQNSPGISPLHF
TRBV7-9	TRBD1	many	TRBJ2-1	TGTGCCAGCAGCCCTCCCGGACAGGGGTTATGGTCTGAGCAGTTCTTC	CASSPPGQGLWSEQFF
TRBV7-9	NA	many	TRBJ1-1	TGTGCCAGCAGCTTAGGTGCCTTGATGAACACTGAAGCTTTCTTT	CASSLGALMNTEAFF
TRBV9	NA	once	TRBJ2-5	TGTGCCAGCAGCGCCGGGACCCAGTACTTC	CASSAGTQYF
TRBV20-1	NA	NA	TRBJ2-1	TGCAGTGCTGAGACGCCGAGGGATGAGCAGTTCTTC	CSAETPRDEQFF
TRBV7-6	NA	few	TRBJ1-1	TGTGCCAGCAGCTTAGCGGGGGGTGCTTTCTGGGGGATGAACACTGAAGCTTTCTTT	CASSLAGGAFWGMNTEAFF
TRBV7-6	TRBD2	few	TRBJ2-3	TGTGCCAGCAGCTTAGGGGCCAGCGGGAGTCTTAGGGCAGATACGCAGTATTTT	CASSLGASGSLRADTQYF
TRBV15	NA	few	TRBJ2-6	TGTGCCACCAGCAGAGATGTCCCTGGGGCCAACGTCCTGACTTTC	CATSRDVPGANVLTF
TRBV27	TRBD1	few	TRBJ2-7	TGTGCCAGCAGTTTATCGGGACAGGGGGCGCGAGAGCAGTACTTC	CASSLSGQGAREQYF
TRBV18	NA	NA	TRBJ1-3	TGTGCCAGCTCGCCGACGGGGATATCTGGAAACACCATATATTTT	CASSPTGISGNTIYF
TRBV7-2	TRBD1	few	TRBJ1-1	TGTGCCAGCAGCCGACAGGGGAGCATGAACACTGAAGCTTTCTTT	CASSRQGSMNTEAFF
TRBV7-2	NA	NA	TRBJ1-2	TGTGCCAGCAGCTTAACGGGGAAGAACTATGGCTACACCTTC	CASSLTGKNYGYTF
TRBV5-6	NA	few	TRBJ2-7	TGTGCCAGCAGCGACCGACAGGGACTCGGGGAGTACTTC	CASSDRQGLGEYF
TRBV6-2/TRBV6-3	TRBD2	many	TRBJ2-3	TGTGCCAGCAGTCGCCCGGCGGGAGGGCCCGCAGATACGCAGTATTTT	CASSRPAGGPADTQYF
TRBV10-3	NA	many	TRBJ1-3	TGTGCCATCAGTGGGACCGCGGCTGGAAACACCATATATTTT	CAISGTAAGNTIYF
TRBV28	NA	NA	TRBJ1-5	TGTGCCAGCACCCTTTTGGGGCAGTTCTGGAGCAATCAGCCCCAGCATTTT	CASTLLGQFWSNQPQHF
TRBV6-2/TRBV6-3	TRBD2	NA	TRBJ2-1	TGTGCCAGCAGTTCTCTCTATGCGGGAGGACCCTACAATGAGCAGTTCTTC	CASSSLYAGGPYNEQFF
TRBV10-3	TRBD2	many	TRBJ2-7	TGTGCCATCACCAATGGAGGGGCGGGGGGCTACGAGCAGTACTTC	CAITNGGAGGYEQYF